This TCR beta chain was captured in a study of T cell responses to AZD1222 COVID-19 vaccine. The protocol was immunoSEQ multiplex PCR, while the TCRdb copy is restricted to in-frame clones and leaves out a portion. Among about 70,000 clones listed, approximately 90% were seen once. This clone was picked up one time. Trimming removed 0 bases from V and 8 bases from J, with 10 bases in between. The germline gives CDR1 ENHRY, CDR2 SYGVKD. The CDR3 runs to 13 residues. The sample consisted of peripheral blood, taken 28 days after the second dose of the MenACWY control vaccine. This TCR was sampled from an adult who received the MenACWY meningococcal vaccine as a control. This chain uses TRBV10-3 with TRBJ1-2; D unclear. This chain's CDR3 is CAISESSGQGYTF. The CDR3 DNA reads TGTGCCATCAGTGAGTCGTCCGGGCAAGGCTACACCTTC.